Listed below are T cell receptor beta chains from one sample, sequenced in a study of T cells after yellow fever vaccination. From the 5' RACE reads, TCRdb called clonotypes with MiXCR, one entry per CDR3 protein. This table holds 300,000 to 400,000 distinct CDR3 sequences, around a tenth found once. The starting material was CD4+ T cells sorted from PBMCs, obtained 45 days after the yellow fever booster vaccination. The receptors were gathered from a man in his late teens or twenties who received the YFV17D yellow fever vaccine. Each CDR3 is given with its conserved first and last residue. D genes are given only for firm matches. Part of the rows lack a size; the others show once, few, many or a class for expanded clones.

TRBD1,TRBJ1-6,TRBV5-1,NA,TGCGCCAGCAGCCGACAGGGAATTGATTCACCCCTCCACTTT,CASSRQGIDSPLHF
NA,TRBJ1-1,TRBV29-1,few,TGCAGCGTTCACGACAGGATGAACACTGAAGCTTTCTTT,CSVHDRMNTEAFF
NA,TRBJ1-4,TRBV7-9,NA,TGTGCCAGCAGCTTAGGGAACTCGTACAATGAAAAACTGTTTTTT,CASSLGNSYNEKLFF
TRBD2,TRBJ2-3,TRBV9,NA,TGTGCCAGCAGTTCCCCTTCCGGGACTAGCGGGGGCACAAGAGATACGCAGTATTTT,CASSSPSGTSGGTRDTQYF
NA,TRBJ1-1,TRBV7-6,NA,TGTGCCAGCAGCTTAGGGTCTTTAGGGGAAGCTTTCTTT,CASSLGSLGEAFF
TRBD2,TRBJ2-3,TRBV7-2,many,TGTGCCAGCAGCTTCCTTTCGACAGCGGGGGGCAAAGATACGCAGTATTTT,CASSFLSTAGGKDTQYF
NA,TRBJ2-1,TRBV20-1,NA,TGCAGTGCTAGAGATGCGTTCTATGAGCAGTTCTTC,CSARDAFYEQFF
NA,TRBJ1-4,TRBV2,few,TGTGCCAGCGGCCCTTTTCTTAAGGCTAATGAAAAACTGTTTTTT,CASGPFLKANEKLFF
NA,TRBJ1-2,TRBV4-3,many,TGCGCCAGCAGCCCGACCGTTGCTGGTGGCTACACCTTC,CASSPTVAGGYTF
TRBD2,TRBJ2-7,TRBV20-1,few,TGCAGTGCGACCTTCCCGGGGGGGTTCTACGAGCAGTACTTC,CSATFPGGFYEQYF
NA,TRBJ2-7,TRBV6-1,many,TGTGCCAGCAGTGAAGAGGGGCCGACCTACGAGCAGTACTTC,CASSEEGPTYEQYF
NA,TRBJ1-3,TRBV7-2,few,TGTGCCAGCAGCTATTATGACGGAAACACCATATATTTT,CASSYYDGNTIYF
TRBD1,TRBJ2-3,TRBV18,NA,TGTGCCAGCTCACCATCGGAAGGGGGCTCGACAGATACGCAGTATTTT,CASSPSEGGSTDTQYF
NA,TRBJ2-2,TRBV12-3/TRBV12-4,NA,TGTGCCATCCCGGCCCACCCGAACACCGGGGAGCTGTTTTTT,CAIPAHPNTGELFF
TRBD1,TRBJ1-2,TRBV11-2,many,TGTGCCAGCAGCTCGCTAACGGACAGGCCAGGCTACACCTTC,CASSSLTDRPGYTF
NA,TRBJ2-1,TRBV7-2,NA,TGTGCCAGCAGCTCTGGGACCGTCAATGAGCAGTTCTTC,CASSSGTVNEQFF
NA,TRBJ1-6,TRBV4-3,NA,TGCGCCAGCAGCCAAGAACTCGTCGGCAGGGGTAATTCACCCCTCCACTTT,CASSQELVGRGNSPLHF
NA,TRBJ2-3,TRBV3-1,NA,TGTGCCAGCAGCCAAGATATTGCCGCAGATACGCAGTATTTT,CASSQDIAADTQYF
TRBD1,TRBJ1-1,TRBV12-3/TRBV12-4,NA,TGTGCCAGCAGTCCCCACAGGGGCCCATTGGGCACTGAAGCTTTCTTT,CASSPHRGPLGTEAFF
NA,TRBJ1-5,TRBV18,NA,TGTGCCAGCTCACAGGGGTTTCGTAGAACAGGTCTGAATCAGCCCCAGCATTTT,CASSQGFRRTGLNQPQHF
TRBD2,TRBJ2-1,TRBV20-1,NA,TGCAGTGCTAGAGGCGGGAGTGAGCAGTTCTTC,CSARGGSEQFF
NA,TRBJ1-3,TRBV5-1,many,TGCGCCAGCAGCTTCGGTGATTCTGGAAACACCATATATTTT,CASSFGDSGNTIYF
TRBD1,TRBJ2-7,TRBV5-1,NA,TGCGCCAGCACGACAGGGTCGTCCTACGAGCAGTACTTC,CASTTGSSYEQYF
NA,TRBJ1-2,TRBV7-8,few,TGTGCCAGCAGTCGAGACCGTACTAACTATGGCTACACCTTC,CASSRDRTNYGYTF
TRBD1,TRBJ1-5,TRBV4-1,many,TGCGCCAGCACCAGGACAGGGGATAGCAATCAGCCCCAGCATTTT,CASTRTGDSNQPQHF
NA,TRBJ2-5,TRBV4-1,few,TGCGCCAGCGGTCAGGCGTCCGAAGAGACCCAGTACTTC,CASGQASEETQYF
NA,TRBJ1-2,TRBV20-1,many,TGCAGTGCTAGGTCCCGGGACACTACTTCTAACTATGGCTACACCTTC,CSARSRDTTSNYGYTF
NA,TRBJ2-7,TRBV19,few,TGTGCCAGTACCCGGACGGACTCCTACGAGCAGTACTTC,CASTRTDSYEQYF
NA,TRBJ1-5,TRBV12-3/TRBV12-4,few,TGTGCCAGCAGTTTAAACCCCGATAGCAATCAGCCCCAGCATTTT,CASSLNPDSNQPQHF
NA,TRBJ2-5,TRBV18,many,TGTGCCAGCAGCGCGCAAGAGACCCAGTACTTC,CASSAQETQYF
TRBD2,TRBJ2-5,TRBV7-6,NA,TGTGCCAGCAGCTTAGTGGGTAGCGGGGGGACCCAGTACTTC,CASSLVGSGGTQYF
NA,TRBJ2-2,TRBV25-1,many,TGTGCCAGCAGTGAGGAGGGGCCGGCGAACACCGGGGAGCTGTTTTTT,CASSEEGPANTGELFF
TRBD2,TRBJ2-5,TRBV10-3,NA,TGTGCCATCAGTGCGACTAGCGGAGGACAAGAGACCCAGTACTTC,CAISATSGGQETQYF
TRBD1,TRBJ2-2,TRBV12-3/TRBV12-4,NA,TGTGCCAGCACTATGACAGGGCAATGGAACGGGGAGCTGTTTTTT,CASTMTGQWNGELFF
NA,TRBJ1-5,TRBV6-5,NA,TGTGCCAGCAGGGCCGGCAATCAGCCCCAGCATTTT,CASRAGNQPQHF
NA,TRBJ1-1,TRBV4-3,NA,TGCGCCAGCAGCCAAATGGGAACGAACACTGAAGCTTTCTTT,CASSQMGTNTEAFF
NA,TRBJ2-1,TRBV29-1,NA,TGCAGCGTTGTCAATTCAGATGAGCAGTTCTTC,CSVVNSDEQFF
NA,TRBJ2-2,TRBV4-1,NA,TGCGCCAGCTCCCATACTCGGGGGGCCGCGAACAACGGGGAGCTGTTTTTT,CASSHTRGAANNGELFF
NA,TRBJ1-1,TRBV5-1,many,TGCGCCAGCAGCCAACCGGGTTTCGATGAAGCTTTCTTT,CASSQPGFDEAFF
NA,TRBJ2-3,TRBV5-1,few,TGCGCCAGCAGCTTGGCCAGGGTGCGGTCCGATACGCAGTATTTT,CASSLARVRSDTQYF
NA,TRBJ2-3,TRBV9,few,TGTGCCAGCAGCGTCATGGGGGGCCGAGATACGCAGTATTTT,CASSVMGGRDTQYF
TRBD1,TRBJ1-1,TRBV20-1,few,TGCAGTGCTGAAAGGGACAGCAACACTGAAGCTTTCTTT,CSAERDSNTEAFF
NA,TRBJ2-5,TRBV29-1,NA,TGCAGCGTTGTGACGGCGGTGGAGACCCAGTACTTC,CSVVTAVETQYF
TRBD2,TRBJ2-3,TRBV4-3,NA,TGCGCCAGCAGCCAACCCTCGGGAGGGGATACGCAGTATTTT,CASSQPSGGDTQYF
NA,TRBJ1-1,TRBV9,NA,TGTGCCAGCAGCTCCCTCGCGACTGAAGCTTTCTTT,CASSSLATEAFF
TRBD1,TRBJ1-2,TRBV19,many,TGTGCCAGTAGTGTGACAGGGAGTCCTCCTGGCTACACCTTC,CASSVTGSPPGYTF
NA,TRBJ1-1,TRBV6-1,NA,TGTGCCAGCAGGTACCATTACGAAGCTTTCTTT,CASRYHYEAFF
TRBD1,TRBJ1-5,TRBV20-1,many,TGCAGTGCTGCCACAGGGGGCTCAAGTCAGCCCCAGCATTTT,CSAATGGSSQPQHF
NA,TRBJ1-1,TRBV2,few,TGTGCCAGCGGAGTCGTGTGGGACACTGAAGCTTTCTTT,CASGVVWDTEAFF
NA,TRBJ2-2,TRBV4-2,few,TGTGCCAGCAGCCGATCGATGGTTGACAGCGGCACCGGGGAGCTGTTTTTT,CASSRSMVDSGTGELFF
TRBD2,TRBJ2-1,TRBV7-9,many,TGTGCCAGCAGCTCCCCGGCTAGCGGGGGCCCTACATACAATGAGCAGTTCTTC,CASSSPASGGPTYNEQFF
NA,TRBJ2-5,TRBV7-9,many,TGTGCCAGCAGCTTGAATGGCGGTTACAGGGAGACCCAGTACTTC,CASSLNGGYRETQYF